The 13 T cell receptor beta chains in this list originate from one sample, sequenced in a study of T cells in Graves' hyperthyroidism and ophthalmopathy (dated by TCRdb to the late 2010s). Library method: multiplex PCR. TCRdb names Illumina HiSeq 2000 as the instrument used. Amplification of TCR beta CDR3 regions was carried out from RNA transcripts. The TCR CDR3 was subjected to a first round of RT-PCR using the HTBI primer set and the Qiagen OneStep RT-PCR kit. TCRdb reran the public reads through fastp at Q25 and MiXCR, keeping productive beta chains. Rows matching on CDR3 protein sequence are summarized as one entry with the most common DNA and genes. Within this sample are some 530,000 distinct CDR3 sequences, with roughly 23% of them counted one time only. Around 47% of the sample is taken by the ten largest. The sample was blood. The receptors here all came from a woman in her seventies with Graves' ophthalmopathy.

This clonotype was counted a few times. One junction end disagrees with the germline gene, perhaps due to a read error. The gene calls are TRBV7-6 and TRBJ1-3; unclear D gene. The CDR3 contains 17 residues. Per germline, CDR1 SGHVS and CDR2 FNYEAQ. In DNA form, the CDR3 reads TGTGCCAGCAGCTTAGCTGCTTTAGGTAGCTCTAGAAACACCATATATTTT. This translates into CASSLAALGSSRNTIYF.

This clonotype came up a few times. This chain connects TRBV5-1 to TRBJ2-5, with 7 bases that match TRBD2. From germline, CDR1 is SGHRS and CDR2 YFSETQ. The CDR3 extends over 14 amino acids. The ends lost 0 bases at V and 5 bases at J; junction bases unmatched: 4. The CDR3 here is CASSLGSGYETQYF. The DNA of the CDR3 is TGCGCCAGCAGCTTGGGTAGCGGGTACGAGACCCAGTACTTC.

In this sample, this clonotype turned up a few times. The chain joins TRBV25-1 to TRBJ2-1; D unclear. The V end was cut by 1 base, the J end by 10 bases, with 17 bases between. The length of the CDR3 is 15 residues. CDR1 is MGHDK, CDR2 SYGVNS, per germline. The CDR3 sequence: CASSEFGSSDGEQFF. In DNA form, the CDR3 reads TGTGCCAGCAGTGAATTTGGTAGCTCGGACGGGGAGCAGTTCTTC.

A few counts support this clonotype. The V call is TRBV5-1, the J call TRBJ2-3; D gene unclear. The V end lost 4 bases, the J end lost 1 base, and 10 bases lay between the germline ends. Per germline, CDR1 SGHRS and CDR2 YFSETQ. The CDR3 is 14 residues long. The CDR3 here is CASSTKQGTDTQYF. The DNA for the CDR3 is TGCGCCAGCAGCACTAAACAAGGCACAGATACGCAGTATTTT.

The chain employs TRBV29-1 and TRBJ2-7; D not resolved. This CDR3 region has 11 residues. V was trimmed by 6 bases and J by 4 bases, leaving 10 bases between them. The germline CDR1 and CDR2 sequences are SQVTM and ANQGSEA. The chain's CDR3 is CSVTELYEQYF. DNA for the CDR3: TGCAGCGTGACCGAACTTTACGAGCAGTACTTC.

This clonotype was seen ten or more times. V gene TRBV7-8 combines with J gene TRBJ1-6; no definite D call. This CDR3 has 15 residues. V shed 3 bases and J shed 10 bases, with 16 bases lying between them. Germline V gene lookup returns CDR1 SGHVS and CDR2 FQNEAQ. This chain's CDR3 is CASSFLGPSGSPLHF. CDR3 coding DNA: TGTGCCAGCAGCTTCCTTGGGCCATCCGGCTCACCCCTCCACTTT.

The rearrangement uses TRBV20-1 and TRBJ2-5, with 9 positions matching TRBD1. J was trimmed by 5 bases and V by 3 bases; bases with no gene match: 13. The V gene's germline CDR1 is DFQATT and CDR2 SNEGSKA (reference sequence). This CDR3 is 16 amino acids long. The CDR3 DNA follows: TGCAGTGCTAGTCGAGCCGGGACAGGGTTCCTCGAGACCCAGTACTTC. Protein: CSASRAGTGFLETQYF.

The chain links TRBV12-3 or TRBV12-4 to TRBJ2-7; D is undetermined. V lost 5 bases to trimming and J lost 0 bases, with 8 bases between them. This CDR3 has 13 amino acids. CDR3 amino acids: CASSELNSYEQYF. CDR3 sequence (DNA): TGTGCCAGCAGTGAACTAAACTCCTACGAGCAGTACTTC.

V usage is TRBV7-9 and J usage is TRBJ2-5; the D gene is possibly TRBD1 (5 bases). CDR1 and CDR2 (germline): SEHNR, FQNEAQ (reference sequence). The length of the CDR3 is 15 residues. The V end was cut by 5 bases, the J end by 2 bases, with 15 bases between. In DNA, the CDR3 is TGTGCCAGCAGCCCCAAATCGAGACAGCAAGAGACCCAGTACTTC. This codes for CASSPKSRQQETQYF.

This clonotype was counted ten times or more. In nucleotides, the CDR3 is TGTGCCAGCAGTCCCAGGACTAGCGGGAGGCAGACCCAGTACTTC. Residues: CASSPRTSGRQTQYF. The chain couples TRBV27 to TRBJ2-5; TRBD2 agrees at 14 bases. Looked up from germline, CDR1 is MNHEY and CDR2 is SMNVEV (reference sequence). The length of the CDR3 is 15 residues. J lost 6 bases, V lost 5 bases, and 5 bases had no gene match.

This chain links TRBV27 with TRBJ1-3; 7 nucleotides align to TRBD1. CDR1 is MNHEY and CDR2 is SMNVEV in the germline V gene (reference sequence). V lost 4 bases, J lost 0 bases, and 12 bases stayed unmatched. The CDR3 extends over 18 amino acids. The CDR3 sequence is CASSSSGDRVTSGNTIYF. CDR3 coding DNA: TGTGCCAGCAGTTCTTCCGGTGACAGGGTAACCTCTGGAAACACCATATATTTT.

This clonotype has only a few counts. The chain combines TRBV30 with TRBJ2-7; D may be TRBD2 (5 bases). CDR1 and CDR2 from the germline V gene are GTSNPN and SVGIG (reference sequence). Trimming removed 4 bases from V and 3 bases from J, with 13 bases in between. The CDR3 contains 13 residues. The CDR3 here is CAWNPTGYYEQYF. The CDR3 DNA reads TGTGCCTGGAATCCGACGGGATACTACGAGCAGTACTTC. Drawing the rest from reference TRBV30 and TRBJ2-7, the complete variable domain is SQTIHQWPATLVQPVGSPLSLECTVEGTSNPNLYWYRQAAGRGLQLLFYSVGIGQISSEVPQNLSASRPQDRQFILSSKKLLLSDSGFYLCAWNPTGYYEQYFGPGTRLTVT.

This clonotype was detected ten times or more. The chain couples TRBV19 to TRBJ2-2; 14 positions match TRBD2. This CDR3 spans 16 amino acids. Germline CDR1 and CDR2: LNHDA and SQIVND (reference sequence). J gave up 5 bases and V 5 bases, and 4 bases lay outside the gene matches. Here the CDR3 DNA reads TGTGCCAGTAGTTCGGGACTAGCGGGAGTGACCGGGGAGCTGTTTTTT. Protein product: CASSSGLAGVTGELFF.